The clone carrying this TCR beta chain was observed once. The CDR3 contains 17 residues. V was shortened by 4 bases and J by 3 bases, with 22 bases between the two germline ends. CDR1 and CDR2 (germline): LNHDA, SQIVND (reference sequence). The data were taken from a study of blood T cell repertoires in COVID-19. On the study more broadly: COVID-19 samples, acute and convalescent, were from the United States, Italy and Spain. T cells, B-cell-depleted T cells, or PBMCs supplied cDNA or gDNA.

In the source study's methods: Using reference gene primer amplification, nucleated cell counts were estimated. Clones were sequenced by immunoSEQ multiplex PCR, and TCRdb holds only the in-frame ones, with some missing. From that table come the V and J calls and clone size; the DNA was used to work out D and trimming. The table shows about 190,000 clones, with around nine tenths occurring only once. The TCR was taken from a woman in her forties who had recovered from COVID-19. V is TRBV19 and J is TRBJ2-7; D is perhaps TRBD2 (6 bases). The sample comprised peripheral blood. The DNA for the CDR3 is TGTGCCAGTAGTAGGTTTGGGATGGGTAGCGGAGTCTACGAGCAGTACTTC. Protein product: CASSRFGMGSGVYEQYF.